This T cell receptor (beta chain) was retrieved from a study of shared clonotypes between healthy human individuals. About the study: Donors had three CD4 naive, three CD4 memory, two CD8 naive and one CD8 memory plate apiece.

The V gene lost 6 bases and the J gene lost 0 bases, with 11 bases spanning the gap. The V gene's germline CDR1 is MNHNY and CDR2 SVGAGI (reference sequence). The CDR3 extends over 14 amino acids. As regards this clone: Antigen: not known.

The data were produced by immunoSEQ multiplex PCR, yet TCRdb's version contains in-frame clones alone and is incomplete. The profile shows about 710,000 clones, roughly 72% of them singletons. General study findings and limits: Shared clonotypes: roughly 5% naive CD4, roughly 3.8% naive CD8, 2% to 2.5% memory CD4, over 0.3% memory CD8.

The clonotype was recovered from a woman between 25 and 40 years old in good health. The J gene is TRBJ2-5, the V gene TRBV6-6, with D possibly matching TRBD2 (6 bases). The material sequenced was memory CD4+ T cells sorted from blood. Subset defined: CD45RA-negative fraction. CDR3 residues: CASRYGSYQETQYF. Here the CDR3 DNA reads TGTGCCAGCAGATACGGGAGCTACCAAGAGACCCAGTACTTC.